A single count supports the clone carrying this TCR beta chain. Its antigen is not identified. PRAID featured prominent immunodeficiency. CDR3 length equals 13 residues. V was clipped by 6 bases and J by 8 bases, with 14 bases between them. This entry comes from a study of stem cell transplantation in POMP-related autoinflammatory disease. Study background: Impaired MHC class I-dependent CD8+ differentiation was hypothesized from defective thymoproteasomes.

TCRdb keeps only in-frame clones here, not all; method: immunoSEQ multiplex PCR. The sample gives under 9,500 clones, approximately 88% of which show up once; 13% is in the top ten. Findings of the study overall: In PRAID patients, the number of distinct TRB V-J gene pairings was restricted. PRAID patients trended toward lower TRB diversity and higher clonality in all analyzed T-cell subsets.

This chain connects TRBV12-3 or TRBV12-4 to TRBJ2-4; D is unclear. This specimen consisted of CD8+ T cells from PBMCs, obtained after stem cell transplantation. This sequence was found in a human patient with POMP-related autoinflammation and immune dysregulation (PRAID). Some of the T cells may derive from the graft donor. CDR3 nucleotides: TGTGCCAGCAGCCCTGGACGCTGGGACATTCAGTACTTC. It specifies CASSPGRWDIQYF.